Shown below are 13 T cell receptor beta chains from a single sample sequenced in a study of blood T cell repertoires in COVID-19. Here immunoSEQ multiplex PCR was the method, and the copy in TCRdb shows in-frame clones only, minus some. Here the sample spans about 180,000 clones, 78% being singletons. The sequenced material came from PBMCs or T cells enriched from blood (not recorded which). These receptors came from a woman between 45 and 60 years old who had recovered from COVID-19.

The chain has TRBV7-2 and TRBJ2-1; unclear D gene. The V end lost 0 bases, the J end lost 12 bases, and 9 bases lay between the germline ends. Germline V CDR1 and CDR2: SGHTA, FQGNSA. The CDR3 has 12 residues. CDR3 sequence reads: CASSLAGGRQFF. The CDR3 bases are TGTGCCAGCAGCTTAGCAGGCGGAAGGCAGTTCTTC. The full variable domain, in which reference TRBV7-2 and TRBJ2-1 provide the parts outside the CDR3, is GAGVSQSPSNKVTEKGKDVELRCDPISGHTALYWYRQSLGQGLEFLIYFQGNSAPDKSGLPSDRFSAERTGGSVSTLTIQRTQQEDSAVYLCASSLAGGRQFFGPGTRLTVL.

The chain couples TRBV7-2 to TRBJ2-3, with TRBD2 matching 7 bases. The V and J ends lost 1 base and 2 bases, in that order; junction bases with no gene match: 9. CDR1 and CDR2 from the germline V gene are SGHTA and FQGNSA. The CDR3 spans 17 residues. The CDR3 bases are TGTGCCAGCAGCTTAGGAGGACTAGTAGGGAACACAGATACGCAGTATTTT. Its translation is CASSLGGLVGNTDTQYF.

The chain couples TRBV5-7 to TRBJ2-7; D ambiguous. TRBV5-7 is sorted into the ORF group, with uncertain function. The CDR3 loop spans 14 amino acids. The V end lost 1 base, the J end lost 3 bases, and 11 bases lay between the germline ends. The CDR3, as DNA: TGTGCCAGCAGCTTGAGTGGCACCCTCTACGAGCAGTACTTC. As protein: CASSLSGTLYEQYF.

The J gene is TRBJ1-5, the V gene TRBV7-9; D remains unclear. Per germline, CDR1 SEHNR and CDR2 FQNEAQ (reference sequence). The length of the CDR3 is 15 residues. Trimming removed 5 bases at V and 1 base at J, with 12 bases between. In nucleotides, the CDR3 is TGTGCCAGCAGCCTGGGCGATGTGAGCAATCAGCCCCAGCATTTT. This sequence encodes CASSLGDVSNQPQHF.

The chain uses TRBV28 and TRBJ2-7, with D perhaps matching TRBD2 (7 bases). Germline V gene data show CDR1 as MDHEN and CDR2 as SYDVKM. The CDR3 runs 14 residues. V gave up 2 bases and J gave up 3 bases, with 11 bases separating them. The CDR3: CASSLAGASYEQYF. For the CDR3, the DNA is TGTGCCAGCAGTTTAGCGGGGGCAAGCTACGAGCAGTACTTC. Full variable domain (rest looked up from reference TRBV28 and TRBJ2-7): DVKVTQSSRYLVKRTGEKVFLECVQDMDHENMFWYRQDPGLGLRLIYFSYDVKMKEKGDIPEGYSVSREKKERFSLILESASTNQTSMYLCASSLAGASYEQYFGPGTRLTVT.

V and J are TRBV30 and TRBJ2-5; 8 nucleotides line up with TRBD2. Germline lookup yields CDR1 GTSNPN and CDR2 SVGIG (reference sequence). This CDR3 spans 15 amino acids. With V trimmed by 0 bases and J by 4 bases, 7 bases remained unmatched. In DNA, the CDR3 is TGTGCCTGGAGTGTGGGACTAGTTGTGAGAGAGACCCAGTACTTC. This encodes CAWSVGLVVRETQYF.

The chain combines TRBV14 with TRBJ2-5, with D possibly TRBD2 on 5 matching bases. The CDR3 spans 16 residues. V was clipped by 3 bases and J by 4 bases, with 18 bases between them. Germline lookup yields CDR1 SGHDN and CDR2 FVKESK. The CDR3 protein is CASSQRAGVGSETQYF. As DNA, the CDR3 is TGTGCCAGCAGCCAGAGGGCCGGGGTGGGGTCAGAGACCCAGTACTTC.

The chain combines TRBV5-6 with TRBJ2-1, with 9 bases lining up with TRBD2. With V trimmed by 1 base and J by 6 bases, 14 bases remained unmatched. The CDR3 has 18 amino acids. Per germline, CDR1 SGHDT and CDR2 YYEEEE. This CDR3 reads CASSLTRRLAGIGNEQFF. CDR3 in DNA: TGTGCCAGCAGCTTGACAAGACGGCTAGCGGGAATCGGCAATGAGCAGTTCTTC.

V and J are TRBV19 and TRBJ1-4, with 9 bases matching TRBD1. The CDR3 totals 15 residues. The germline V gene encodes CDR1 LNHDA and CDR2 SQIVND (reference sequence). The V segment lost 6 bases and the J segment 6 bases; nucleotides outside the gene matches: 8. CDR3 sequence (DNA): TGTGCCAGTAGCGTCTCAGGGACAGGGCATGAAAAACTGTTTTTT. Its protein is CASSVSGTGHEKLFF.

The chain recombines TRBV11-1 with TRBJ2-3, with a tentative D call TRBD2 (6 bases). The CDR3 contains 14 residues. CDR1 and CDR2 (germline): SGHAT, FQDESV (reference sequence). The ends were cut back, 3 bases at V and 4 bases at J, with 11 bases in the middle. CDR3 protein: CASSFHGSADTQYF. As DNA, the CDR3 is TGTGCCAGCAGCTTCCACGGGAGCGCAGATACGCAGTATTTT.

The chain couples TRBV6-4 to TRBJ2-2; 7 bases are a match to TRBD2. There are 14 residues in the CDR3. Trimming cost V 5 bases and J 5 bases; bases outside gene matches: 5. The germline V gene encodes CDR1 MRHNA and CDR2 SNTAGT. CDR3 DNA sequence: TGTGCCAGCAGTAGGGAGGGAACAACCGGGGAGCTGTTTTTT. Translating gives CASSREGTTGELFF.

V is TRBV28 and J is TRBJ2-7, with 7 bases aligning to TRBD1. Germline CDR1 is MDHEN and CDR2 is SYDVKM. The CDR3 has 12 residues. With V trimmed by 9 bases and J by 0 bases, 2 bases remained unmatched. As DNA, the CDR3 is TGTGCCAGTACAGGGGACTCCTACGAGCAGTACTTC. This sequence encodes CASTGDSYEQYF.

CDR3 sequence reads: CASSKSEGNQPQHF. In nucleotides, the CDR3 is TGTGCCAGCAGCAAATCCGAGGGCAATCAGCCCCAGCATTTT. This chain joins TRBV6-6 and TRBJ1-5; no clear D. CDR1 and CDR2 (germline): MNHNY, SVGAGI (reference sequence). The ends were cut back, 6 bases at V and 2 bases at J, with 11 bases in the middle. This CDR3 is built from 14 residues.